This TCR beta chain came from a study of blood T cell repertoires in COVID-19. Original methodology: Reference gene primer amplification yielded estimated nucleated cell counts. Clones were sequenced by immunoSEQ multiplex PCR, and TCRdb holds only the in-frame ones, with some missing. That table is the source of V, J and clone size, and D and trimming were worked out from the DNA. The sample consists of tens of thousands of clones, 90% of them appearing once. Germline CDR1 SGHDT, CDR2 YYEEEE. The germline V and J ends were trimmed by 0 bases and 1 base, with 5 bases remaining between them. The CDR3 length is 14 residues.

The chain carries TRBV5-6 and TRBJ2-4, with D uncertain. The sequenced sample was peripheral blood. This clonotype originated in a man between 65 and 80 years old with acute or convalescent COVID-19. This chain's CDR3 is CASSLVGAKNIQYF. The CDR3, as DNA: TGTGCCAGCAGCTTGGTCGGGGCCAAAAACATTCAGTACTTC.